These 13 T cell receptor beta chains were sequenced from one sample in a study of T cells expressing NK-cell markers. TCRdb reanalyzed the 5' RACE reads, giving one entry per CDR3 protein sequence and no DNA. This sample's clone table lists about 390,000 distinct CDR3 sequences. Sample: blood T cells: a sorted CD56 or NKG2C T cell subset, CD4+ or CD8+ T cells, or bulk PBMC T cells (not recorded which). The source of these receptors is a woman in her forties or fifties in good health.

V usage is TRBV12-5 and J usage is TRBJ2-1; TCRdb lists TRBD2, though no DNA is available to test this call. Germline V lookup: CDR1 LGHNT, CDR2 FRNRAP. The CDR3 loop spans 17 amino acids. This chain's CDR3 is CASGPRWWESRLNEQFF.

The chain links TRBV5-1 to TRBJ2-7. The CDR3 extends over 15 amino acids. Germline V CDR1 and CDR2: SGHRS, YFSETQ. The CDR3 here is CASSSGPADSYEQYF.

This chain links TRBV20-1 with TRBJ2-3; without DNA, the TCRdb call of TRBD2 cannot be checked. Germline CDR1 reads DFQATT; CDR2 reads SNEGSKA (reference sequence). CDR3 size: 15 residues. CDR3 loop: CSARSSGTSTDTQYF.

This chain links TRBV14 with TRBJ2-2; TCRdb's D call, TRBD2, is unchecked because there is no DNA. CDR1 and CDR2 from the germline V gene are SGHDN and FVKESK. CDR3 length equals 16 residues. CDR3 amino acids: CASSQGLAGLTGELFF.

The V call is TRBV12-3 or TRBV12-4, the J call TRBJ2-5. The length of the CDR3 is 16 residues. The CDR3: CASSRSSGPAQETQYF.

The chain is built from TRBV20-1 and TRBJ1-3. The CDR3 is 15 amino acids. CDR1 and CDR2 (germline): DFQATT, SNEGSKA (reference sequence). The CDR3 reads CSARDWTNSGNTIYF.

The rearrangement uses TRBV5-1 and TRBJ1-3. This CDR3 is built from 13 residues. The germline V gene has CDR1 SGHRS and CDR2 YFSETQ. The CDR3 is CASRKGAGNTIYF.

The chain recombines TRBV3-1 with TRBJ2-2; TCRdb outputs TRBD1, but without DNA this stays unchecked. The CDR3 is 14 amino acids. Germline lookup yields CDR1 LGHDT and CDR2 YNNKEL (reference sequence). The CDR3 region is CASRVGHHTGELFF.

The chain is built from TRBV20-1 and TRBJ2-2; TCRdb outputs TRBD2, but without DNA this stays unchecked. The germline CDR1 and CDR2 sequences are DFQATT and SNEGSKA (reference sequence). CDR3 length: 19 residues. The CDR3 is CSAIPRRVLAGGHTGELFF.

The CDR3 region is CATSRVRVGNTEAFF. The chain is built from TRBV15 and TRBJ1-1. Germline loops: CDR1 LNHNV, CDR2 YYDKDF (reference sequence). CDR3 length: 15 amino acids. The full variable domain, its missing parts supplied by reference TRBV15 and TRBJ1-1, is DAMVIQNPRYQVTQFGKPVTLSCSQTLNHNVMYWYQQKSSQAPKLLFHYYDKDFNNEADTPDNFQSRRPNTSFCFLDIRSPGLGDTAMYLCATSRVRVGNTEAFFGQGTRLTVV.

CDR3 sequence: CASSYSSEPRGLINTEAFF. The chain carries TRBV6-5 and TRBJ1-1; TCRdb proposes TRBD1, but this gene call is untestable without DNA. Looked up from germline, CDR1 is MNHEY and CDR2 is SVGAGI. The CDR3 contains 19 residues.

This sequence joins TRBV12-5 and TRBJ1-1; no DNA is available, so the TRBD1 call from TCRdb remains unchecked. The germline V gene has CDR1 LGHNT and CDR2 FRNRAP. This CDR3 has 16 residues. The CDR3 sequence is CASGPPGGGLETEAFF.

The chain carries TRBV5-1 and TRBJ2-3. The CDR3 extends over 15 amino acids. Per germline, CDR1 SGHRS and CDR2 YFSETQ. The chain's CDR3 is CASSEVGRGTDTQYF. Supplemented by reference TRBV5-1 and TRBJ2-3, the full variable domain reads KAGVTQTPRYLIKTRGQQVTLSCSPISGHRSVSWYQQTPGQGLQFLFEYFSETQRNKGNFPGRFSGRQFSNSRSEMNVSTLELGDSALYLCASSEVGRGTDTQYFGPGTRLTVL.